This T cell receptor (beta chain) was profiled in a study of T cells in Graves' hyperthyroidism and ophthalmopathy. Deletions cut 3 bases from V and 6 bases from J, with 11 bases between. The V gene's germline CDR1 is SEHNR and CDR2 FQNEAQ (reference sequence). CDR3 length: 13 amino acids. TCR beta CDR3 regions were amplified from RNA. When the TCR CDR3 underwent first-round RT-PCR, the HTBI primer set was used. TCRdb re-called the multiplex PCR reads with MiXCR, one entry per CDR3 protein. The sample holds around 240,000 distinct CDR3 sequences, about a sixth seen once. This clonotype was observed many times.

The sequenced sample consisted of blood. The V call is TRBV7-9, the J call TRBJ1-2; possibly TRBD1 for D (5 bases). This TCR derives from a woman aged 18-29 years with Graves' ophthalmopathy. CDR3 amino acids: CASSLRQMDGYTF. CDR3 nucleotide sequence: TGTGCCAGCAGCTTGCGACAGATGGATGGCTACACCTTC. Full variable domain (remainder filled in from reference TRBV7-9 and TRBJ1-2): DTGVSQNPRHKITKRGQNVTFRCDPISEHNRLYWYRQTLGQGPEFLTYFQNEAQLEKSRLLSDRFSAERPKGSFSTLEIQRTEQGDSAMYLCASSLRQMDGYTFGSGTRLTVV.